A selection of T cell receptor beta chains follows, all from one sample in a study of blood T cell repertoires in COVID-19. The data were produced by immunoSEQ multiplex PCR, yet TCRdb's version contains in-frame clones alone and is incomplete. The sample contains under 150,000 clones, about nine tenths of which appear only once. Sequencing was done on a sample of peripheral blood. These receptors came from a man over 45 with active COVID-19. The conserved cysteine and the conserved F or W are not part of the CDR3 here. Each record gives: J gene, CDR3 length, V gene, CDR3 protein.

>TRBJ2-3|13|TRBV3-1/TRBV3-2
ASSRFSVARDTQY
>TRBJ2-7|10|TRBV3-1/TRBV3-2
ASSPQGRGQY
>TRBJ1-1|12|TRBV6-5
ASRLDRGNTEAF
>TRBJ1-2|13|TRBV7-3
ASSLTGQKGYGYT
>TRBJ2-4|12|TRBV5-4
ASSPRGGLNIQY
>TRBJ1-2|13|TRBV19
ASSQDRRIRYGYT
>TRBJ1-5|14|TRBV5-1
ASSLEPGQGGQPQH
>TRBJ1-6|13|TRBV11-2
ASSSTGQRNSPLH
>TRBJ2-2|13|TRBV3-1/TRBV3-2
ASSYQGVGTGELF
>TRBJ2-1|13|TRBV6-5
ATFYYGVPRDEQF
>TRBJ1-6|12|TRBV27
ASNRDRAGSPLH
>TRBJ1-1|17|TRBV14
ASSTRDRDRGRVNTEAF
>TRBJ2-7|9|TRBV30
AWTDSYEQY
>TRBJ2-2|13|TRBV5-4
ASSLSGGGAGELF
>TRBJ2-5|15|TRBV4-2
ASSQGPGLAGAGTQY
>TRBJ1-2|9|TRBV19
ASSTYYGYT
>TRBJ1-1|12|TRBV19
ASIPHTGGTEAF
>TRBJ1-1|13|TRBV19
ASSHSPREDTEAF
>TRBJ2-1|12|TRBV6-5
ASSQRGRFNEQF
>TRBJ2-7|11|TRBV6-2/TRBV6-3
ASSSGFFNEQY
>TRBJ2-7|15|TRBV18
ASSHEYGTGNSYEQY
>TRBJ1-2|11|TRBV5-4
ASSLAGSYGYT
>TRBJ2-1|13|TRBV18
ASSPQYTSSNEQF
>TRBJ2-5|10|TRBV29-1
SVASGGETQY
>TRBJ2-7|15|TRBV10-3
AISELKQDRVSHEQY
>TRBJ2-5|12|TRBV5-8
ASSFRQFQETQY
>TRBJ2-4|12|TRBV6-5
ASRSRTGGHIQY
>TRBJ1-2|16|TRBV7-8
ASSLYTKPGQGSYGYT
>TRBJ2-5|12|TRBV11-2
ASSFPTGEGPQY
>TRBJ2-7|10|TRBV7-9
ASSSPRSEQY
>TRBJ1-1|12|TRBV6-5
ASTRWGVNTEAF
>TRBJ2-3|15|TRBV7-2
ASSLGLGAGGTDTQY
>TRBJ1-1|12|TRBV7-2
ASSARQGATEAF
>TRBJ1-3|12|TRBV5-4
ASSFWTGGNTIY
>TRBJ2-7|10|TRBV2
ASRQGSYEQY
>TRBJ1-4|13|TRBV3-1/TRBV3-2
ASSQFGEIERKLF
>TRBJ1-5|12|TRBV7-9
ASSSTGNNQPQH
>TRBJ2-1|14|TRBV7-9
ASRSEAARRDNEQF
>TRBJ2-6|12|TRBV30
AWSIRSGANVLT
>TRBJ2-2|15|TRBV4-2
ASSQVVGTSFGGELF
>TRBJ2-7|12|TRBV7-2
ASSFWDSSYEQY
>TRBJ2-2|11|TRBV5-6
ASFRRGTGELF
>TRBJ1-1|14|TRBV4-1
ASSQARVGSNTEAF
>TRBJ1-1|13|TRBV4-3
ASSQGQGLNTEAF
>TRBJ1-6|13|TRBV19
ASRGETGVNSPLH
>TRBJ1-1|12|TRBV7-9
ASSPSTGRTEAF
>TRBJ1-1|10|TRBV6-1
ASSEGRGRAF
>TRBJ2-7|13|TRBV6-1
ASSESEWAGREQY
>TRBJ1-1|13|TRBV5-1
ASSLAMGGNTEAF
>TRBJ1-1|11|TRBV2
ASGRGMNTEAF
>TRBJ1-2|9|TRBV29-1
SVEGANGYT
>TRBJ2-1|13|TRBV3-1/TRBV3-2
ASSPGTGGFNEQF